This T cell receptor beta chain was recorded in a study of cytomegalovirus exposure and HLA in healthy donors. The wider study: Among the roughly 380 donors who were genotyped, about 86% fell in the genetic ancestry cluster that is associated with self-reported Caucasian donors.

V dropped 4 bases and J dropped 2; count of bases not matched to a gene: 5. Germline assignment: CDR1 MGHRA and CDR2 YSYEKL. The length of the CDR3 is 14 residues. PCR amplification relied on 60 Vbeta primers (plus 13 Jbeta primers). In the authors' workflow: Later reanalysis found around 74 million unique TCR beta chains, 10 million to 12 million of them shared. The repertoire was sequenced with immunoSEQ multiplex PCR; TCRdb's copy has only in-frame clones and lacks some. D and trimming were read from the DNA, whereas the V and J calls and clone size are those reported in that table. The sample has 150,000 to 200,000 clones; less than 80% are singletons. In nominal health when sampled, donors likely had unrecorded immune exposures nonetheless.

The specimen was PBMCs. The sequence was obtained from a middle-aged man in good health and CMV-seronegative. The chain employs TRBV4-1 and TRBJ2-7, with TRBD1 matching 7 bases. The chain's CDR3 is CASSLGDRAYEQYF. The CDR3 coding sequence is TGCGCCAGCAGCCTAGGGGACAGAGCCTACGAGCAGTACTTC.